These T cell receptor beta chains were read from a single sample in a study of control samples from healthy donors and cancer patients. Clones were read by immunoSEQ multiplex PCR, and TCRdb kept only the in-frame ones, dropping some. The repertoire has about 24,000 clones, 65% to 90% of them found once; the top ten carry 25% to 30%. The sample comprised PBMCs. The receptors were sampled from a man in his fifties or sixties with head and neck cancer. CDR3s include the opening cysteine and the closing phenylalanine or tryptophan. Fields, in order: D gene, clone size, V gene, J gene, CDR3 protein, CDR3 DNA. The D gene is left open where the match is weak. Clone size is shown for a subset of rows, as once, few, many or a class of expanded clone.

D: .
size: .
V: TRBV5-6
J: TRBJ2-1
CDR3: CASSLLSSSYNEQFF
DNA: TGTGCCAGCAGCCTGCTGTCGAGCTCCTACAATGAGCAGTTCTTC

D: .
size: .
V: TRBV5-1
J: TRBJ2-5
CDR3: CASRSGRSQETQYF
DNA: TGCGCCAGCAGATCCGGACGGAGCCAAGAGACCCAGTACTTC

D: .
size: few
V: TRBV12-5
J: TRBJ2-1
CDR3: CASGLGLGGSYNEQFF
DNA: TGTGCTAGTGGTTTGGGTCTGGGGGGCTCCTACAATGAGCAGTTCTTC

D: .
size: .
V: TRBV28
J: TRBJ2-7
CDR3: CASISKGVGNEQYF
DNA: TGTGCCAGCATAAGTAAAGGGGTGGGCAACGAGCAGTACTTC

D: .
size: .
V: TRBV19
J: TRBJ1-2
CDR3: CASNPGERDGYTF
DNA: TGTGCCAGTAACCCAGGGGAGAGGGATGGCTACACCTTC

D: TRBD2
size: .
V: TRBV18
J: TRBJ2-2
CDR3: CASSPGLAGTGELFF
DNA: TGTGCCAGCTCACCCGGACTAGCGGGTACCGGGGAGCTGTTTTTT

D: .
size: .
V: TRBV30
J: TRBJ2-7
CDR3: CAWKQGYEQYF
DNA: TGTGCCTGGAAACAGGGTTACGAGCAGTACTTC

D: .
size: .
V: TRBV28
J: TRBJ2-1
CDR3: CASKAENPYNEQFF
DNA: TGTGCCAGCAAAGCGGAGAACCCCTACAATGAGCAGTTCTTC

D: TRBD1
size: .
V: TRBV9
J: TRBJ1-1
CDR3: CASSASDRGNTEAFF
DNA: TGTGCCAGCAGCGCATCGGACAGGGGGAACACTGAAGCTTTCTTT

D: TRBD1
size: .
V: TRBV5-8
J: TRBJ2-7
CDR3: CASSSGSGGWVLPYEQYF
DNA: TGTGCCAGCAGCTCGGGGTCAGGGGGTTGGGTTCTTCCCTACGAGCAGTACTTC

D: .
size: .
V: TRBV29-1
J: TRBJ2-1
CDR3: CSVEIRDNEQFF
DNA: TGCAGCGTTGAAATCAGGGATAATGAGCAGTTCTTC

D: .
size: few
V: TRBV27
J: TRBJ2-3
CDR3: CASSSRTTGDTQYF
DNA: TGTGCCAGCAGTTCCCGGACCACTGGAGATACGCAGTATTTT

D: .
size: .
V: TRBV5-6
J: TRBJ2-7
CDR3: CASNVGIGEQYF
DNA: TGTGCCAGCAACGTTGGGATCGGCGAGCAGTACTTC

D: .
size: .
V: TRBV28
J: TRBJ1-1
CDR3: CASTQSGTLPEAFF
DNA: TGTGCCAGCACCCAATCAGGAACTCTCCCTGAAGCTTTCTTT

D: .
size: .
V: TRBV2
J: TRBJ2-1
CDR3: CASSVGPPNEQFF
DNA: TGTGCCAGCAGTGTTGGCCCCCCCAATGAGCAGTTCTTC

D: .
size: .
V: TRBV3-1/TRBV3-2
J: TRBJ2-2
CDR3: CASRKSRNTGELFF
DNA: TGTGCCAGCCGTAAGAGCAGGAACACCGGGGAGCTGTTTTTT

D: .
size: .
V: TRBV19
J: TRBJ1-6
CDR3: CASSIDGSSYNSPLHF
DNA: TGTGCCAGTAGTATCGACGGAAGCTCCTATAATTCACCCCTCCACTTT

D: .
size: .
V: TRBV5-1
J: TRBJ1-6
CDR3: CASSLAETGPSSYNSPLHF
DNA: TGCGCCAGCAGCTTGGCCGAGACAGGCCCTAGCTCCTATAATTCACCCCTCCACTTT

D: .
size: .
V: TRBV7-2
J: TRBJ2-5
CDR3: CASSLRGSQQETQYF
DNA: TGTGCCAGCAGCTTAAGGGGGTCACAACAAGAGACCCAGTACTTC

D: .
size: .
V: TRBV11-3
J: TRBJ2-2
CDR3: CASSLNTGELFF
DNA: TGTGCCAGCAGCTTAAATACCGGGGAGCTGTTTTTT

D: .
size: .
V: TRBV5-4
J: TRBJ1-2
CDR3: CASSSTRGVNGYTF
DNA: TGTGCCAGCAGCAGTACCAGGGGAGTTAATGGCTACACCTTC

D: TRBD2
size: .
V: TRBV28
J: TRBJ2-5
CDR3: CASSLSRGRVEEETQYF
DNA: TGTGCCAGCAGTTTGAGTCGCGGGAGGGTCGAGGAAGAGACCCAGTACTTC

D: .
size: .
V: TRBV28
J: TRBJ1-5
CDR3: CASSLLNQPQHF
DNA: TGTGCCAGCAGTTTGCTCAATCAGCCCCAGCATTTT

D: .
size: .
V: TRBV28
J: TRBJ1-2
CDR3: CASSLSRGEGYTF
DNA: TGTGCCAGCAGTTTAAGTCGGGGAGAGGGCTACACCTTC

D: .
size: .
V: TRBV5-4
J: TRBJ2-1
CDR3: CASSLAGVNEQFF
DNA: TGTGCCAGCAGCTTGGCCGGGGTAAATGAGCAGTTCTTC

D: TRBD2
size: .
V: TRBV4-1
J: TRBJ2-1
CDR3: CASSQTSVTEQFF
DNA: TGCGCCAGCAGCCAAACTAGCGTAACTGAGCAGTTCTTC